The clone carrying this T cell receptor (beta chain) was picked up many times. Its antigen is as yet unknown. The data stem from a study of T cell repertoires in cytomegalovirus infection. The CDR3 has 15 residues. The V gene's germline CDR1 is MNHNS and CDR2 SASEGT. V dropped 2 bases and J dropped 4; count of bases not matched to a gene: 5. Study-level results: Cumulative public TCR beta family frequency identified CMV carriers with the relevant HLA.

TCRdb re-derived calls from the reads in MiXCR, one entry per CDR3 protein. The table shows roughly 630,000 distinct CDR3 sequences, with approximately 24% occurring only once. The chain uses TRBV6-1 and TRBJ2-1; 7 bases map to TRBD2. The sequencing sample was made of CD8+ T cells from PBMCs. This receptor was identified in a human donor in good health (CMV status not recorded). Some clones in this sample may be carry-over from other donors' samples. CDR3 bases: TGTGCCAGCAGTGAATGGGCGGGGGTTTACAATGAGCAGTTCTTC. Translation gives CASSEWAGVYNEQFF.